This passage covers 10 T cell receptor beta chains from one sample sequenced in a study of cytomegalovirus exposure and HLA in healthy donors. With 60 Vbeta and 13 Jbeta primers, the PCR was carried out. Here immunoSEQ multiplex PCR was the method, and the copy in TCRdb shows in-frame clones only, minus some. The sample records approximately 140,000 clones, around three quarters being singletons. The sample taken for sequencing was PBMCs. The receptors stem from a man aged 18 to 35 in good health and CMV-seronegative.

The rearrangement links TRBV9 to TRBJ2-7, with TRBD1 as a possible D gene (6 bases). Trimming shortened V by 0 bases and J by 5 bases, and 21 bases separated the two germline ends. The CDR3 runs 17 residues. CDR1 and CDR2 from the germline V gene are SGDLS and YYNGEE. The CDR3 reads CASSVDVPSGALDEQYF. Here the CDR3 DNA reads TGTGCCAGCAGCGTAGATGTCCCGTCAGGGGCCCTTGACGAGCAGTACTTC.

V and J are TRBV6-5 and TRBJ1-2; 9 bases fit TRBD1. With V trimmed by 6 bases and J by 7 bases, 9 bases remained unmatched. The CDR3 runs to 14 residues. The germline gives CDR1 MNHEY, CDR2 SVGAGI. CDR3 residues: CASRRDRAVRGYTF. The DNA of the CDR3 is TGTGCCAGCAGGCGGGACAGGGCGGTTCGTGGCTACACCTTC.

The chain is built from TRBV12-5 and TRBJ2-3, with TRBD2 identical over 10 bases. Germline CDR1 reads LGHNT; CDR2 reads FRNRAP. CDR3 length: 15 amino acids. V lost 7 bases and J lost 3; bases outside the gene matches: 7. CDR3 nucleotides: TGTGCTAGTGCTAAAAGCGGGGGGGCAACAGATACGCAGTATTTT. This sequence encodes CASAKSGGATDTQYF. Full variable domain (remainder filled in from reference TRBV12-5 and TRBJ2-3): DARVTQTPRHKVTEMGQEVTMRCQPILGHNTVFWYRQTMMQGLELLAYFRNRAPLDDSGMPKDRFSAEMPDATLATLKIQPSEPRDSAVYFCASAKSGGATDTQYFGPGTRLTVL.

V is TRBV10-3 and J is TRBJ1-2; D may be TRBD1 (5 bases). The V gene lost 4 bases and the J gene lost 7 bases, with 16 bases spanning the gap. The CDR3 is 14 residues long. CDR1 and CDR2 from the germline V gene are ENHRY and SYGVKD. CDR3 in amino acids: CAISGREGWGGYTF. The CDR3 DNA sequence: TGTGCCATCAGTGGCAGGGAAGGGTGGGGTGGCTACACCTTC.

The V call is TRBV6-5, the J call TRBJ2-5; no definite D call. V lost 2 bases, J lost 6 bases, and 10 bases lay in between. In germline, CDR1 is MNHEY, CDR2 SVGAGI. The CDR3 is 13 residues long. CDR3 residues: CASSYGDVKTQYF. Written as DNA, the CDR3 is TGTGCCAGCAGTTACGGAGACGTCAAGACCCAGTACTTC.

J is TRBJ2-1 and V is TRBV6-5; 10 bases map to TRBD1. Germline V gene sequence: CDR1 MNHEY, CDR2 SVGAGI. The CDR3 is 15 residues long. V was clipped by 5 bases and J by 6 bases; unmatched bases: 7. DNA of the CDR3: TGTGCCAGCAGTCCCCGGGACAGGGGCGGCAATGAGCAGTTCTTC. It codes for CASSPRDRGGNEQFF.

DNA for the CDR3: TGTGCCAGCAGCACCCCCGGACAGGAGTTCTATGGCTACACCTTC. It codes for CASSTPGQEFYGYTF. The chain combines TRBV5-4 with TRBJ1-2; 7 bases fit TRBD1. CDR3 length: 15 amino acids. V lost 4 bases, J lost 4 bases, and 10 bases stayed unmatched. Germline V gene sequence: CDR1 SGHNT, CDR2 YYREEE (reference sequence).

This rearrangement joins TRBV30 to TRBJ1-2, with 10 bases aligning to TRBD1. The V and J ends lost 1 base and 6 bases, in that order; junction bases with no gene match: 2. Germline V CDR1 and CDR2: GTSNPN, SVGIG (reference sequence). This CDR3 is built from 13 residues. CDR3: CAWSAGTGDGYTF. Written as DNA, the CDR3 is TGTGCCTGGAGTGCCGGGACAGGGGATGGCTACACCTTC.

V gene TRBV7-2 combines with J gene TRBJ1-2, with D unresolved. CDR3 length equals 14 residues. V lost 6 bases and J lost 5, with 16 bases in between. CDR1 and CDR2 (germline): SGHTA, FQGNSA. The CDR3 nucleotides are TGTGCCAGCAGTTTATACCAGGCACAATATGGCTACACCTTC. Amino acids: CASSLYQAQYGYTF.

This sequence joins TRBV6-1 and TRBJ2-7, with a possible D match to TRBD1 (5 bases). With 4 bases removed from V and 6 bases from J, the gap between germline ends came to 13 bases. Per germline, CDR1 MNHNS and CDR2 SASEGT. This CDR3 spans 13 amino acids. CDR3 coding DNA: TGTGCCAGCAGTGGACAGTCGAATCGCGAGCAGTACTTC. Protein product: CASSGQSNREQYF.